One sample yielded the 25 T cell receptor beta chains listed below, sequenced in a study of identical twins. Each CDR3 protein gets one entry after TCRdb re-called the 5' RACE reads with MiXCR. Seen here are over 550,000 distinct CDR3 sequences, about 7.6% observed once, and the top ten hold 1.6%. These data were also reused for a study on yellow fever vaccine responses in identical twins.

The sample taken for sequencing was PBMCs. These TCRs come from a woman aged 18-29 years in good health.

This clonotype was observed at least ten times. V and J are TRBV7-3 and TRBJ2-1, with 10 positions matching TRBD1. The CDR3 contains 20 residues. With 4 bases clipped from V and 8 bases from J, the junction kept 23 bases outside the gene matches. CDR1 is SGHTA and CDR2 is FQGTGA in the germline V gene. The DNA of the CDR3 is TGTGCCAGCAGCTATCCCACGGGACAGGGGTTCCGTAAGGTTGTAGATGAGCAGTTCTTC. It is translated as CASSYPTGQGFRKVVDEQFF.

V gene TRBV7-8 combines with J gene TRBJ2-5; D unresolved. This CDR3 region has 16 residues. Germline V gives CDR1 SGHVS, CDR2 FQNEAQ. Deletions cut 4 bases from V and 0 bases from J, with 15 bases between. The CDR3 sequence: CASSSGATWYQETQYF. The DNA for the CDR3 is TGTGCCAGCAGCTCAGGTGCGACTTGGTACCAAGAGACCCAGTACTTC.

This clonotype was detected many times. The V and J genes are TRBV2 and TRBJ2-2, with 8 bases identical to TRBD2. J was trimmed by 0 bases and V by 9 bases; bases with no gene match: 6. CDR1 and CDR2 (germline): SNHLY, FYNNEI. This CDR3 is built from 15 residues. The chain's CDR3 is CARSVGGANTGELFF. As DNA, the CDR3 is TGTGCCAGGAGCGTCGGGGGGGCGAACACCGGGGAGCTGTTTTTT.

This clonotype was found many times. This chain connects TRBV20-1 to TRBJ1-1; 7 nucleotides agree with TRBD1. Trimming cost V 4 bases and J 3 bases; bases outside gene matches: 17. CDR3 length: 17 amino acids. CDR1 is DFQATT and CDR2 is SNEGSKA in the germline V gene (reference sequence). The CDR3 DNA sequence: TGCAGTGCTACACCGGGACAGACCTTCCTTTTGTACACTGAAGCTTTCTTT. It is translated as CSATPGQTFLLYTEAFF.

The chain recombines TRBV20-1 with TRBJ1-5; 7 nucleotides match TRBD1. V was pared by 1 base and J by 5 bases, with 2 bases of the junction left unmatched. The germline V gene encodes CDR1 DFQATT and CDR2 SNEGSKA (reference sequence). The CDR3 has 13 residues. The CDR3 is CSARGTGDQPQHF. The DNA for the CDR3 is TGCAGTGCTAGAGGAACAGGGGATCAGCCCCAGCATTTT.

In its sample, this clonotype was seen many times. This chain connects TRBV20-1 to TRBJ2-5; the D gene could be TRBD1 or TRBD2 (6 bases each). This CDR3 comprises 16 residues. Trimming left V 3 bases short and J 5 bases short, with 22 bases between. Germline-derived CDR1 and CDR2 are DFQATT and SNEGSKA (reference sequence). The CDR3 sequence: CSARTAPGGQRETQYF. In DNA, the CDR3 is TGCAGTGCTAGGACGGCGCCCGGGGGCCAGAGGGAGACCCAGTACTTC.

This clonotype was found a few times. The V gene is TRBV5-1, the J gene TRBJ2-3; D might be TRBD2 (5 bases). This CDR3 region has 15 residues. V lost 6 bases and J lost 4, with 18 bases in between. Germline values: CDR1 SGHRS, CDR2 YFSETQ. CDR3 sequence (DNA): TGCGCCAGCACCCTCGGACGGGGTAGGGCAGATACGCAGTATTTT. This gives the protein CASTLGRGRADTQYF.

This clonotype occurred a few times. This chain joins TRBV7-6 and TRBJ2-1; TRBD1 matches 10 bases. Germline lookup yields CDR1 SGHVS and CDR2 FNYEAQ. V lost 0 bases, J lost 8 bases, and 1 base stayed unmatched. The CDR3 runs to 14 residues. CDR3 sequence: CASSLAGQGDEQFF. The CDR3 DNA reads TGTGCCAGCAGCTTAGCTGGACAGGGGGATGAGCAGTTCTTC.

This clonotype was counted between two and nine times. The rearrangement links TRBV7-8 to TRBJ2-7; the D is unclear. Germline lookup yields CDR1 SGHVS and CDR2 FQNEAQ. Between the trimmed V and J ends, which lost 5 bases and 2 bases, there was a span of 10 bases. CDR3 length: 13 amino acids. CDR3 sequence: CASSVPGAYEQYV. The CDR3, as DNA: TGTGCCAGCAGCGTACCAGGAGCCTACGAGCAGTACGTC.

The gene calls are TRBV20-1 and TRBJ2-7; D is unresolved. The CDR3 runs to 12 residues. V was shortened by 3 bases and J by 2 bases, with 8 bases between the two germline ends. Germline V gene sequence: CDR1 DFQATT, CDR2 SNEGSKA (reference sequence). CDR3 nucleotide sequence: TGCAGTGCTAGCGGGTCTACCTACGAGCAGTACGTC. This codes for CSASGSTYEQYV.

This chain connects TRBV20-1 to TRBJ1-6; no firm D call. The germline CDR1 and CDR2 sequences are DFQATT and SNEGSKA (reference sequence). The V end was cut by 3 bases, the J end by 9 bases, with 15 bases between. The CDR3 runs to 14 residues. For the CDR3, the DNA is TGCAGTGCTAGCAGGACGGCCGAGATTTCACCCCTCCACTTT. Its protein is CSASRTAEISPLHF.

This clonotype came up a few times. The chain recombines TRBV5-1 with TRBJ2-7, with 8 bases matching TRBD1. Germline V gene lookup returns CDR1 SGHRS and CDR2 YFSETQ. V dropped 0 bases and J dropped 5; count of bases not matched to a gene: 4. CDR3 size: 14 residues. CDR3 nucleotides: TGCGCCAGCAGCTTGGAACCGGACAGGGACGAGCAGTACTTC. This codes for CASSLEPDRDEQYF.

This clonotype was recorded many times. The chain recombines TRBV29-1 with TRBJ2-1; D possibly uses TRBD1 or TRBD2 (5 bases each). The V end was cut by 0 bases, the J end by 6 bases, with 12 bases between. Germline V gene sequence: CDR1 SQVTM, CDR2 ANQGSEA. The CDR3 is made up of 14 amino acids. The CDR3 DNA sequence: TGCAGCGTTGAAGAGAGGGGTCTGGTCAATGAGCAGTTCTTC. Its translation is CSVEERGLVNEQFF.

This clonotype was found many times. The chain links TRBV20-1 to TRBJ1-4, with a weak D call TRBD1 (6 bases). Germline V CDR1 and CDR2: DFQATT, SNEGSKA (reference sequence). V was pared by 6 bases and J by 4 bases, with 12 bases between. The length of the CDR3 is 13 residues. This CDR3 is CSAPRGVNEKLFF. Written as DNA, the CDR3 is TGCAGTGCCCCAAGGGGGGTTAATGAAAAACTGTTTTTT.

The rearrangement joins TRBV6-1 to TRBJ1-1, with 7 bases identical to TRBD1. Trimming removed 6 bases from V and 0 bases from J; junction bases left unmatched: 13. This CDR3 spans 17 amino acids. Looked up from germline, CDR1 is MNHNS and CDR2 is SASEGT. Written as DNA, the CDR3 is TGTGCCAGCAGCCGCCGGACAGGTTCGACCCTGAACACTGAAGCTTTCTTT. Protein sequence: CASSRRTGSTLNTEAFF.

This clonotype was detected a few times. The chain is built from TRBV11-2 and TRBJ2-3, with no clear D. Germline-derived CDR1 and CDR2 are SGHAT and FQNNGV. V lost 6 bases and J 4 bases, leaving 8 bases between the germline ends. There are 12 residues in the CDR3. CDR3 residues: CASRPSPDTQYF. In DNA, the CDR3 is TGTGCCAGCAGACCTTCACCAGATACGCAGTATTTT.

The gene calls are TRBV2 and TRBJ2-3, with TRBD2 identical over 10 bases. CDR3 size: 14 residues. CDR1 is SNHLY, CDR2 FYNNEI, per germline. Trimming removed 6 bases from V and 6 bases from J; junction bases left unmatched: 6. CDR3: CASSGLAVLDTQYF. CDR3 coding DNA: TGTGCCAGCAGCGGACTAGCGGTGTTGGATACGCAGTATTTT.

This clonotype was counted ten times or more. The J gene is TRBJ2-3, the V gene TRBV5-1; TRBD2 aligns across 16 bases. Germline CDR1 is SGHRS and CDR2 is YFSETQ. The CDR3 contains 17 residues. V trimming: 3 bases; J trimming: 4 bases; junction bases outside the gene matches: 5. Written as DNA, the CDR3 is TGCGCCAGCAGCTCGGGACTAGCGGGGGGGCCTCCAGATACGCAGTATTTT. Translation gives CASSSGLAGGPPDTQYF.

This clonotype showed up just a few times. The chain links TRBV20-1 to TRBJ2-1, with D tentatively TRBD2 (6 bases). Germline CDR1 is DFQATT and CDR2 is SNEGSKA (reference sequence). CDR3 size: 12 residues. CDR3 coding DNA: TGCACCACACCGGGAGCCTACAATGAGCAGTTCTTC. Translation: CTTPGAYNEQFF.

This clonotype was seen more than once but under ten times. The chain has TRBV7-2 and TRBJ2-3, with 7 bases matching TRBD2. V lost 1 base and J lost 6; bases outside the gene matches: 10. This CDR3 has 16 amino acids. CDR1 is SGHTA, CDR2 FQGNSA, per germline. The CDR3 DNA reads as TGTGCCAGCAGCTTAGGACTAGCACCTCTGAGGGATACGCAGTATTTT. Translated: CASSLGLAPLRDTQYF.

This chain joins TRBV3-1 and TRBJ2-1; possible D gene TRBD2, 5 bases. The CDR3 is 16 residues long. In germline, CDR1 is LGHDT, CDR2 YNNKEL (reference sequence). V was shortened by 1 base and J by 3 bases, with 13 bases between the two germline ends. The CDR3 DNA reads TGTGCCAGCAGCCAAGGGAAGGCTAGCAGCTACAATGAGCAGTTCTTC. This sequence encodes CASSQGKASSYNEQFF.

This clonotype was seen a few times. The chain links TRBV3-1 to TRBJ1-2; D possibly corresponds to TRBD1 (6 bases). Germline lookup yields CDR1 LGHDT and CDR2 YNNKEL (reference sequence). Deletions cut 5 bases from V and 2 bases from J, with 18 bases between. The CDR3 contains 16 residues. The CDR3 protein is CASSSGHLGLNYGYTF. The CDR3 DNA reads as TGTGCCAGCAGCTCGGGACACCTAGGATTAAACTATGGCTACACCTTC.

This clonotype was detected ten times or more. The V call is TRBV12-3 or TRBV12-4, the J call TRBJ1-5; perhaps TRBD1 as D (5 bases). Trimming took 1 base from V and 5 from J, leaving 12 bases between them. CDR3 length equals 15 residues. This CDR3 is CASSLDPWGDQPQHF. CDR3 in DNA: TGTGCCAGCAGTTTAGATCCCTGGGGGGATCAGCCCCAGCATTTT.

Of note for this clonotype: One end of the junction is discordant with germline, which a read error may explain. The chain couples TRBV20-1 to TRBJ2-1; TRBD2 might be the D (5 bases). The CDR3 length is 16 residues. CDR1 DFQATT and CDR2 SNEGSKA come from the germline V gene (reference sequence). Written as DNA, the CDR3 is TGCTGTGCCCACGGGGTAGCGCGGTTTTCACCGAATGAGCAGTTCTTC. Its translation: CCAHGVARFSPNEQFF.

This clonotype showed up just a few times. V is TRBV9 and J is TRBJ2-5; D ambiguous. This CDR3 spans 14 amino acids. Trimming shortened V by 0 bases and J by 5 bases, and 11 bases separated the two germline ends. Germline loops: CDR1 SGDLS, CDR2 YYNGEE. The CDR3 loop reads CASSVGAEMETQYF. CDR3 DNA sequence: TGTGCCAGCAGCGTAGGGGCGGAAATGGAGACCCAGTACTTC. Full variable domain (missing parts from reference TRBV9 and TRBJ2-5): DSGVTQTPKHLITATGQRVTLRCSPRSGDLSVYWYQQSLDQGLQFLIQYYNGEERAKGNILERFSAQQFPDLHSELNLSSLELGDSALYFCASSVGAEMETQYFGPGTRLLVL.